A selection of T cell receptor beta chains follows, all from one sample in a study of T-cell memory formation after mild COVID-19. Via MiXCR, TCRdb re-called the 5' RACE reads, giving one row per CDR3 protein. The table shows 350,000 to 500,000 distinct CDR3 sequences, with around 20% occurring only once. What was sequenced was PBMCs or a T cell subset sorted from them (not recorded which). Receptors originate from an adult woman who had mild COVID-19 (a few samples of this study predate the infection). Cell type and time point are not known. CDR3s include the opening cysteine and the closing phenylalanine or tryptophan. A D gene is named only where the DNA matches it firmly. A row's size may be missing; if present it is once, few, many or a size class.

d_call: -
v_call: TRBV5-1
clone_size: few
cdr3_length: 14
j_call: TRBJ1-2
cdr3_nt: TGCGCCAGCAGCTTGGCCCAGGAAAACTATGGCTACACCTTC
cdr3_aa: CASSLAQENYGYTF

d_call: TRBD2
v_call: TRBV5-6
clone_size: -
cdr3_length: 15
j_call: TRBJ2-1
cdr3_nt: TGTGCCAGCAGCTCCGGACTAGATTGGGACAATGAGCAGTTCTTC
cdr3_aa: CASSSGLDWDNEQFF

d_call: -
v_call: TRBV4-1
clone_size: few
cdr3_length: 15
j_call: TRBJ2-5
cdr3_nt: TGCGCCAGCAGCCAAGCTCCGGGGTCCGAGGAGACCCAGTACTTC
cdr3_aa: CASSQAPGSEETQYF

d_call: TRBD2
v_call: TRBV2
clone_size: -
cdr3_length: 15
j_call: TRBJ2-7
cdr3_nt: TGTGCCAGCAGCGATATAGCGGGAGCCTCCTACGAGCAGTACTTC
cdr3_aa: CASSDIAGASYEQYF

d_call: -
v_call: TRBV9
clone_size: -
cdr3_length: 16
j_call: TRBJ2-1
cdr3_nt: TGTGCCAGCAGCGTAGGGGTCTTGGGTTCCTACAATGAGCAGTTCTTC
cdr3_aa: CASSVGVLGSYNEQFF

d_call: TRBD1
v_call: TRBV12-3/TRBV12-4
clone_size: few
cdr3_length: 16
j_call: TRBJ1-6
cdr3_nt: TGTGCCAGCAGTCCACGAGGGACAGGTCGCAATTCACCCCTCCACTTT
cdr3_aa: CASSPRGTGRNSPLHF

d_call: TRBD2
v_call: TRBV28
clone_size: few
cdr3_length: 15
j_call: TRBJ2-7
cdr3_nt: TGTGCCAGCAGTTTACGGAGCGGGGGTACCTACGAGCAGTACTTC
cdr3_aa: CASSLRSGGTYEQYF

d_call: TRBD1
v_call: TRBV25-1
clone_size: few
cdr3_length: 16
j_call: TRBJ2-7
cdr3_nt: TGTGCCAGCAGTGAAAGGGGGACAGTCGGCAACTACGAGCAGTACTTC
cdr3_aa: CASSERGTVGNYEQYF

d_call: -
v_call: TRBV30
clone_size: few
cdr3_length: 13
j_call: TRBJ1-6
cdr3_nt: TGTGCCTGGAGTGGTGGGGGCAGTTCACCCCTCCACTTT
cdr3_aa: CAWSGGGSSPLHF

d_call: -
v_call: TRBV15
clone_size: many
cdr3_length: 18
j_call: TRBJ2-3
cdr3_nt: TGTGCCACCAGCAGGGGGATCGGGAGCGCCTCTAGCACAGATACGCAGTATTTT
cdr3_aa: CATSRGIGSASSTDTQYF

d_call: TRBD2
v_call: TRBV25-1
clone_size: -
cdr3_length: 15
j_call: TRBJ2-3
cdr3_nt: TGTGCCAGCAGGCTAGCGGGAGGGCCGGTAGATACGCAGTATTTT
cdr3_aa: CASRLAGGPVDTQYF

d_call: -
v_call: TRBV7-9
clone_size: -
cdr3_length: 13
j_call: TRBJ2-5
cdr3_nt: TGTGCCAGCAGCTTATCAGGGTTCGAGACCCAGTACTTC
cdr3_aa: CASSLSGFETQYF

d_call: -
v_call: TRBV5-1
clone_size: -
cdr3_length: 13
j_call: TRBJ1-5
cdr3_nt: TGCGCCAGCAGATTGGCAGACAATCAGCCCCAGCATTTT
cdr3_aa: CASRLADNQPQHF

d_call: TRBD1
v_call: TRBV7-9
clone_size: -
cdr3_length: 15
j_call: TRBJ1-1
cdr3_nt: TGTGCCAGCAGCTCGGGACAGGGGGCGAGGGCTGAAGCTTTCTTT
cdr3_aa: CASSSGQGARAEAFF

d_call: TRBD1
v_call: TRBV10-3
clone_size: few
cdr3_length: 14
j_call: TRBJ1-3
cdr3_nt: TGTGCCATCAGCGATTCCAGGGGGCAGGACACCATATATTTT
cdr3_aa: CAISDSRGQDTIYF

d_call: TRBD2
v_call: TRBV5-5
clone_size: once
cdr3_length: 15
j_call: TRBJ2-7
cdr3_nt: TGTGCCAGCAGCTTCGGGGGGTCGAGAGGGGACGAGCAGTACTTC
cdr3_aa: CASSFGGSRGDEQYF

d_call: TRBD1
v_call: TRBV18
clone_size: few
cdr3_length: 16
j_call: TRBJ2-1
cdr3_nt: TGTGCCAGCTCACCACGGGGACAGGTAGTGGGCAATGAGCAGTTCTTC
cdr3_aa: CASSPRGQVVGNEQFF

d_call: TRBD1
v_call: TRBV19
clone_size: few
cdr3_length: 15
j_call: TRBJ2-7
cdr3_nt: TGTGCCAGTAGTATCCCGGGACAGGGGACGCATGAGCAGTACTTC
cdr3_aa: CASSIPGQGTHEQYF

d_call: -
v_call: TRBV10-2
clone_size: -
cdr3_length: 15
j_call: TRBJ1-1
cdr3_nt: TGCGCCAGCAGTGAGTCGTTGTCGGACTACACTGAAGCTTTCTTT
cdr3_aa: CASSESLSDYTEAFF

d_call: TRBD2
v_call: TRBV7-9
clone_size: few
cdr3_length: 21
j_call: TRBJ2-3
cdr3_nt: TGTGCCAGCAGCTTCAGCTGGTTGTGGACTAGCGGGGTATCTAGCACAGATACGCAGTATTTT
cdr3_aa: CASSFSWLWTSGVSSTDTQYF

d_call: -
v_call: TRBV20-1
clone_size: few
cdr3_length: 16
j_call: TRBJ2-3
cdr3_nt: TGCAGTGCTACCGCGTTGGGGGTCCAATACACAGATACGCAGTATTTT
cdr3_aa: CSATALGVQYTDTQYF

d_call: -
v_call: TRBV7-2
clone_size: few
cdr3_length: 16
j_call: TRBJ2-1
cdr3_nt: TGTGCCAGCACCTACGAGGTACCTAGCGTGAACAATGAGCAGTTCTTC
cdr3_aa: CASTYEVPSVNNEQFF

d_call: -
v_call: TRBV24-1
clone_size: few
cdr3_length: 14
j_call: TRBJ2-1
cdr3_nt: TGTGCCACCAACAGGGGACTCGGCTACAATGAGCAGTTCTTC
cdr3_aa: CATNRGLGYNEQFF